This TCR beta chain derives from a study of shared clonotypes between healthy human individuals. With regard to this clone: Its antigen is not identified.

Study conclusions and caveats: Sequencing depth was predicted to influence how clonotypes are shared among donors. Only blood underwent sampling, and tissue repertoires likely differ.

CDR1 and CDR2 from the germline V gene are SEHNR and FQNEAQ (reference sequence). V was shortened by 1 base and J by 1 base, with 10 bases between the two germline ends. The CDR3 length is 15 residues. Each subset's genomic DNA was split evenly across several immunoSEQ plates. Unsorted PBMCs provided DNA that was sequenced on ten immunoSEQ deep assay plates. Data came from immunoSEQ multiplex PCR; TCRdb stores just in-frame clones and leaves some out. The sample has around 430,000 clones; around 75% are singletons. The specimen was PBMCs. The sequence was obtained from a woman aged 40 to 55 in good health. Some clones in this sample may be carry-over from other donors' samples. This chain connects TRBV7-9 to TRBJ2-5; maybe TRBD1 (5 bases). The CDR3 DNA reads as TGTGCCAGCAGCTTAGGGGGCAGACCCCAAGAGACCCAGTACTTC. This gives the protein CASSLGGRPQETQYF.